Sequencing of this TCR beta chain was carried out in a study of cytomegalovirus exposure and HLA in healthy donors. Study-level results: A further, later analysis showed that HLA-associated TCR beta chains (compared with equally common others) were more clonally expanded. Reports showed the classifier diagnosing cytomegalovirus status with high specificity and sensitivity.

Trimming took 5 bases from V and 4 from J; bases not matched to a gene: 8. In germline, CDR1 is SGHTA, CDR2 FQGTGA. The CDR3 has 15 residues. The study ran its PCR with 60 Vbeta and 13 Jbeta primers. In the study's own analysis: Roughly 10 million shared chains were among approximately 87 million unique TCR beta chains counted in a later analysis. Measured with immunoSEQ multiplex PCR; TCRdb has only the in-frame clones, and not every one. The V and J calls and clone size were taken over from that table, and D and trimming were inferred from the DNA. The repertoire has around 200,000 clones, about 80% of them found once; the top ten carry approximately 1.8%. Regarding this clone: The antigen is not known.

Sequenced material: PBMCs. The TCR comes from a male donor in good health and CMV-seronegative. The rearrangement links TRBV7-3 to TRBJ2-3, with 8 bases aligning to TRBD2. The CDR3 region has the DNA TGTGCCAGCAGCACGAGGAGCGGGAGTCCAGATACGCAGTATTTT. Translated: CASSTRSGSPDTQYF.